Presented here are 5 T cell receptor beta chains from one specimen sequenced in a study of human T cells and chemical hapten exposure. As for time point: pre-sensitization, week 0. As for treatment: therapeutic diphenylcyclopropenone sensitization with weekly scalp DPC. In TCRdb, the RACE reads were re-called with MiXCR into one record per CDR3 protein. The top ten hold 7% to 10% of the sample, which has around 300,000 distinct CDR3 sequences, approximately 5% seen once. The material was whole blood, obtained in connection with sensitization to the hapten diphenylcyclopropenone (DPC). All receptors derive from a woman between 18 and 29 years old with alopecia areata. Some clones in this sample may be carry-over from other donors' samples.

As concerns this clonotype: This sequence may be a read error, since a much larger clone differs from it by one base. The V call is TRBV24-1, the J call TRBJ2-1; 12 positions agree with TRBD1. V shed 3 bases and J 9 bases; nucleotides not matched to a gene: 8. The V gene's germline CDR1 is KGHDR and CDR2 SFDVKD. The CDR3 loop spans 16 amino acids. The DNA for the CDR3 is TGTGCCACCAGTGATACCGGGACAGGGGGCTTCAGTGAGCAGTTCTTC. This encodes CATSDTGTGGFSEQFF.

This clonotype was seen a few times. The chain combines TRBV7-9 with TRBJ1-1; D is perhaps TRBD1 (5 bases). This CDR3 region has 14 residues. Germline V lookup: CDR1 SEHNR, CDR2 FQNEAQ (reference sequence). V was pared by 8 bases and J by 0 bases, with 13 bases between. CDR3 bases: TGTGCCAGCCGGGACGACAGCATGAACACTGAAGCTTTCTTT. Its translation: CASRDDSMNTEAFF.

This clonotype was seen more than once but under ten times. The V call is TRBV7-8, the J call TRBJ1-5; 11 bases fit TRBD1. The J segment lost 1 base and the V segment lost 4 bases, leaving 3 bases of the junction unmatched. The CDR3 extends over 16 amino acids. The germline V gene has CDR1 SGHVS and CDR2 FQNEAQ. CDR3 coding DNA: TGTGCCAGCAGCTCGGACAGGGGGCAGAGCAATCAGCCCCAGCATTTT. Protein: CASSSDRGQSNQPQHF.

This clonotype showed up many times. CDR3 loop: CASSLYYTDTQYF. CDR3 coding DNA: TGTGCCAGCAGTTTATACTACACAGATACGCAGTATTTT. V gene TRBV27 combines with J gene TRBJ2-3; D is uncertain. V lost 1 base and J lost 2, with 4 bases in between. CDR1 and CDR2 from the germline V gene are MNHEY and SMNVEV (reference sequence). This CDR3 region has 13 residues.

This clonotype has more than one count but fewer than ten. The chain is built from TRBV28 and TRBJ2-5, with a tentative D call TRBD1 (5 bases). V dropped 8 bases and J dropped 1 base, with 11 bases sitting between them. The germline V gene has CDR1 MDHEN and CDR2 SYDVKM. This CDR3 is 13 amino acids long. Here the CDR3 reads CASGRGIQETQYF. In DNA, the CDR3 is TGTGCCAGCGGTAGGGGTATCCAAGAGACCCAGTACTTC.